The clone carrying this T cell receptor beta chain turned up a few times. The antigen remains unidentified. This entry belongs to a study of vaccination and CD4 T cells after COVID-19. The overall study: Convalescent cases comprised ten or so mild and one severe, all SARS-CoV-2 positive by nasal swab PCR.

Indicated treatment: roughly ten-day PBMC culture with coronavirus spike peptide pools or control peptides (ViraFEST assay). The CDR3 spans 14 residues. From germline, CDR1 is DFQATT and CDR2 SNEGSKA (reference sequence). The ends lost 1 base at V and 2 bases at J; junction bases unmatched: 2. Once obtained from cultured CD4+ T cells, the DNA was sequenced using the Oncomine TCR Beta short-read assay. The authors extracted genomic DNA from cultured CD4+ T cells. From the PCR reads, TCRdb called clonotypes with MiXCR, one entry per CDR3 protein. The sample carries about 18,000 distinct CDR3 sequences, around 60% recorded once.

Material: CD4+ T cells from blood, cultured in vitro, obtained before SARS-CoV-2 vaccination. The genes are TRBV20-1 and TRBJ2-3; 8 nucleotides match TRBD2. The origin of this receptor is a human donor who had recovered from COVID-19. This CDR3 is CSARVSGVTDTQYF. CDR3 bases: TGCAGTGCTAGAGTTAGCGGGGTCACAGATACGCAGTATTTT.